The 4 T cell receptor beta chains reported below all come from one sample, sequenced in a study of human thymus T cells. Data came from immunoSEQ multiplex PCR; TCRdb stores just in-frame clones and leaves some out. The table includes about 60,000 clones, 85% to 95% detected once. Sequencing was carried out using blood. These receptor sequences come from a boy under two years old with a congenital heart defect but otherwise immunologically healthy.

The rearrangement joins TRBV10-3 to TRBJ2-3, with D uncertain. V was pared by 8 bases and J by 0 bases, with 15 bases between. Germline CDR1 reads ENHRY; CDR2 reads SYGVKD. The CDR3 length is 15 residues. The CDR3 loop is CAIAPKWPSTDTQYF. CDR3 bases: TGTGCCATCGCCCCGAAATGGCCAAGCACAGATACGCAGTATTTT.

V usage is TRBV4-3 and J usage is TRBJ2-7; TRBD2 aligns across 12 bases. The CDR3 extends over 16 amino acids. Germline V lookup: CDR1 LGHNA, CDR2 YSLEER. Losses at the gene ends were 0 bases for V and 3 bases for J; bases not matched to a gene: 3. The CDR3 DNA is TGCGCCAGCAGCCAAGAATTGACTAGCGGGGGCTACGAGCAGTACTTC. This codes for CASSQELTSGGYEQYF.

V usage is TRBV9 and J usage is TRBJ1-2; D remains ambiguous. Trimming removed 4 bases at V and 6 bases at J, with 10 bases between. The CDR3 spans 12 residues. Germline values: CDR1 SGDLS, CDR2 YYNGEE. CDR3 amino acids: CASSSRLDGYTF. The CDR3 DNA sequence: TGTGCCAGCAGCTCCCGGCTCGATGGCTACACCTTC.

J is TRBJ2-1 and V is TRBV7-9; TRBD2 agrees at 7 bases. Germline values: CDR1 SEHNR, CDR2 FQNEAQ (reference sequence). V trimming: 2 bases; J trimming: 6 bases; junction bases outside the gene matches: 10. The CDR3 contains 16 residues. The DNA for the CDR3 is TGTGCCAGCAGCTTACTCCTAGCGGAGATCGCCAATGAGCAGTTCTTC. This gives the protein CASSLLLAEIANEQFF. Full variable domain (rest looked up from reference TRBV7-9 and TRBJ2-1): DTGVSQNPRHKITKRGQNVTFRCDPISEHNRLYWYRQTLGQGPEFLTYFQNEAQLEKSRLLSDRFSAERPKGSFSTLEIQRTEQGDSAMYLCASSLLLAEIANEQFFGPGTRLTVL.